Sequencing of this T cell receptor (beta chain) was carried out in a study of blood T cell repertoires in COVID-19. Study context: From T cells, B-cell-depleted T cells, or PBMCs came the material, which was cDNA or gDNA.

Original data processing: Cell counts per sample came from amplifying reference gene primers. Profiled with immunoSEQ multiplex PCR; TCRdb holds only in-frame clones, not every one. V, J and clone size derive from that table, while D and trimming were established from the DNA sequence. Here the sample spans 95,000 to 150,000 clones, more than 75% being singletons. The sample consisted of peripheral blood. The TCR comes from a man aged 55-75 years with acute or convalescent COVID-19.

The CDR3 nucleotides read TGTGCCACCCGGACAGGGGCGATCGATGCTTTCTTT. Translated, it gives CATRTGAIDAFF. The chain employs TRBV6-5 and TRBJ1-1, with 9 positions matching TRBD1. This CDR3 has 12 residues. Germline assignment: CDR1 MNHEY and CDR2 SVGAGI. The V gene end was trimmed by 10 bases and the J gene end by 11 bases; junction bases not matched to a gene: 11.